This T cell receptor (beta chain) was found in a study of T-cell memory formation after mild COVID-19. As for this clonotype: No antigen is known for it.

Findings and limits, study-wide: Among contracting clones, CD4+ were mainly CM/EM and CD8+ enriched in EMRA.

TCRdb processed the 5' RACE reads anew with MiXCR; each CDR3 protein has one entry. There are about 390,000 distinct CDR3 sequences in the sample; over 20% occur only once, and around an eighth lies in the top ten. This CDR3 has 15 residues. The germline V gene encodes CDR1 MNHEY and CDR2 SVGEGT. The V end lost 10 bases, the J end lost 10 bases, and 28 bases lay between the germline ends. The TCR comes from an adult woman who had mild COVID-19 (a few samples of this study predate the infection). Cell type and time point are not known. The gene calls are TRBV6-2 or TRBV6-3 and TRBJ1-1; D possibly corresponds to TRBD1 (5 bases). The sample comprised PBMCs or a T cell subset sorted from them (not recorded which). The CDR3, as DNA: TGTGCCACCAAGAACCCCGCGACAGCCCCCATCCGAGCTTTCTTT. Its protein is CATKNPATAPIRAFF.